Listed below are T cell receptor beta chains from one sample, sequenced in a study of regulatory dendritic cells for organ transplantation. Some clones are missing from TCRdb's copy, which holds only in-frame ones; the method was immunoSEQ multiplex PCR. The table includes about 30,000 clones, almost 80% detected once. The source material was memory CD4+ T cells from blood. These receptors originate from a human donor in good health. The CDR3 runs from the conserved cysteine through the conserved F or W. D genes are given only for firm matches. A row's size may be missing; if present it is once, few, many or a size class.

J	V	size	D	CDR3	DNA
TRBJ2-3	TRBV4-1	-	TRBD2	CASSQDGGGAWDTQYF	TGCGCCAGCAGCCAAGACGGCGGGGGGGCTTGGGATACGCAGTATTTT
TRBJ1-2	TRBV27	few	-	CASSLFEGFNGYTF	TGTGCCAGCAGTTTATTTGAAGGGTTCAACGGCTACACCTTC
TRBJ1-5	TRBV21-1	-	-	CASSKRFQGPRNRPQHF	TGTGCCAGCAGCAAAAGGTTTCAGGGCCCGAGGAATCGGCCCCAGCATTTT
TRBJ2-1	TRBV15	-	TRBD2	CATKGLAGGLYNEQFF	TGTGCCACTAAGGGACTAGCGGGAGGGCTCTACAATGAGCAGTTCTTC
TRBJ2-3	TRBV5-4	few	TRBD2	CASSPRESGTDTQYF	TGTGCCAGCAGCCCGCGGGAGTCTGGCACAGATACGCAGTATTTT
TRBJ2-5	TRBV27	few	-	CASSLAGGETQYF	TGTGCCAGCAGTTTGGCGGGCGGAGAGACCCAGTACTTC
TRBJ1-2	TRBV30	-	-	CAWGTDSNYGYTF	TGTGCCTGGGGGACCGACTCTAACTATGGCTACACCTTC
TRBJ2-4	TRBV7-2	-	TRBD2	CASSLNGGASKNIQYF	TGTGCCAGCAGCTTAAACGGGGGGGCGTCCAAAAACATTCAGTACTTC
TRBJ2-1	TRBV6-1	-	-	CASSEQESSYNEQFF	TGTGCCAGCAGTGAACAGGAATCCTCCTACAATGAGCAGTTCTTC
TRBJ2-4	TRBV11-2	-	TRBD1	CASSSERQGVLQYF	TGTGCCAGCAGCTCCGAGAGACAGGGAGTTCTCCAGTACTTC
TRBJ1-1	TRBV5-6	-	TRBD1	CASSTPPGGKNTEAFF	TGTGCCAGCAGCACACCACCAGGGGGGAAGAACACTGAAGCTTTCTTT
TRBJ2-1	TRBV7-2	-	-	CASSLTGYNEQFF	TGTGCCAGCAGCTTAACGGGATACAATGAGCAGTTCTTC
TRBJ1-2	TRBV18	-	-	CAGSPGGGLEGYTF	TGTGCCGGCTCACCAGGCGGGGGGCTAGAAGGCTACACCTTC
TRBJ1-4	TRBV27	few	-	CASSLSLGWTAEKLFF	TGTGCCAGCAGTTTATCACTAGGCTGGACAGCCGAAAAACTGTTTTTT
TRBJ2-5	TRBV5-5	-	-	CASSLDPGPETQYF	TGTGCCAGCAGCTTGGACCCGGGCCCAGAGACCCAGTACTTC
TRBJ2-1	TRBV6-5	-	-	CASSRDRRSYNEQFF	TGTGCCAGCAGTCGGGACCGTCGCTCCTACAATGAGCAGTTCTTC
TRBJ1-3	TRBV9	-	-	CASTQGDGISGNTIYF	TGTGCCAGCACTCAGGGAGACGGTATCTCTGGAAACACCATATATTTT
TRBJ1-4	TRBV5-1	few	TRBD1	CASSSTGVQWEKLFF	TGCGCCAGCAGCTCCACAGGGGTCCAATGGGAAAAACTGTTTTTT
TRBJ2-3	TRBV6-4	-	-	CASSGDSTDTQYF	TGTGCCAGCAGTGGGGACAGCACAGATACGCAGTATTTT
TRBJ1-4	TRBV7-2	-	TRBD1	CASSLQGAPNEKLFF	TGTGCCAGCAGCTTGCAGGGGGCCCCTAATGAAAAACTGTTTTTT
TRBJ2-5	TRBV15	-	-	CATSRDLPPGGAWETQYF	TGTGCCACCAGCAGAGATCTGCCCCCGGGGGGCGCGTGGGAGACCCAGTACTTC
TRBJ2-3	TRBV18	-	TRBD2	CASSPRSASGDTQYF	TGTGCCAGCTCACCAAGGTCGGCTAGCGGGGATACGCAGTATTTT